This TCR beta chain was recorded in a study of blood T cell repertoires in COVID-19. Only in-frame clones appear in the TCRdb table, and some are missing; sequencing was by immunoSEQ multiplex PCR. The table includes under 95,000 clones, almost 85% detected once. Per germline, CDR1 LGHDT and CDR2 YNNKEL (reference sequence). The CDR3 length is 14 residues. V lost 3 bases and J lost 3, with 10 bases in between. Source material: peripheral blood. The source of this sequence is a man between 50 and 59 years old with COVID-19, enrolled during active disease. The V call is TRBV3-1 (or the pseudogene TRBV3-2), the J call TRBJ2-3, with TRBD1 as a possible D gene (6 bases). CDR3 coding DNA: TGTGCCAGCAGCCACCACAGGGAAACAGATACGCAGTATTTT. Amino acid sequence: CASSHHRETDTQYF.